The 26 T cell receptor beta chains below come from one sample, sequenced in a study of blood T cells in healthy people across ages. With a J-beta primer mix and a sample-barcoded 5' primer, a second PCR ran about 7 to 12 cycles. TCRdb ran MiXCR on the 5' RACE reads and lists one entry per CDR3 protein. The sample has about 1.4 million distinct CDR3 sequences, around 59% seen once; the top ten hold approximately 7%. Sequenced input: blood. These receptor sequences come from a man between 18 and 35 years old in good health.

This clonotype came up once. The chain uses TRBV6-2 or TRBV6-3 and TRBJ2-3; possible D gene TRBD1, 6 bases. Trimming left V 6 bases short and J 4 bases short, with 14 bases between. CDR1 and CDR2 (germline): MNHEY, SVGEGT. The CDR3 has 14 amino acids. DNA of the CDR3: TGTGCCAGCAGCTCTTACAGGGCCCCAGATACGCAGTATTTT. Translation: CASSSYRAPDTQYF.

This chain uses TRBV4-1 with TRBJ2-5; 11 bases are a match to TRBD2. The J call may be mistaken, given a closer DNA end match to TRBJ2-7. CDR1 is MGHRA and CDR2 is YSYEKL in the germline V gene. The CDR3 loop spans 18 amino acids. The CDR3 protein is CASSQGRLLAGVEDEQYF. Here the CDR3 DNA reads TGCGCCAGCAGCCAAGGCAGGTTACTAGCGGGAGTGGAGGACGAGCAGTACTTC.

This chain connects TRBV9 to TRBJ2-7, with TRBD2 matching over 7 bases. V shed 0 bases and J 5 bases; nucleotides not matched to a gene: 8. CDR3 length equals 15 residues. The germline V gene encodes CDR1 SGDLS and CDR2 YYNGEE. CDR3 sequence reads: CASSVGSGASDEQYF. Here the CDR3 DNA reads TGTGCCAGCAGCGTAGGAAGCGGGGCTTCCGACGAGCAGTACTTC.

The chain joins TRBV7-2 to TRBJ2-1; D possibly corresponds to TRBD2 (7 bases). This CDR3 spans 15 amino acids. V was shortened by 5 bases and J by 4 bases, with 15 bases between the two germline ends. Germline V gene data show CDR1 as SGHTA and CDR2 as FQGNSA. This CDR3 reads CASSRRGADYNEQFF. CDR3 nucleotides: TGTGCCAGCAGCCGCCGGGGGGCGGATTACAATGAGCAGTTCTTC.

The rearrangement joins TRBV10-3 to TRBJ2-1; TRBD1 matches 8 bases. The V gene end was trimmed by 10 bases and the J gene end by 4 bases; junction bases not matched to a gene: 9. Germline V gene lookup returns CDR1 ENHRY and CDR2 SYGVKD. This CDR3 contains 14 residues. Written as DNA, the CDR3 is TGTGCCAGCGCGGCAGGGGGCAATTACAATGAGCAGTTCTTC. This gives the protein CASAAGGNYNEQFF.

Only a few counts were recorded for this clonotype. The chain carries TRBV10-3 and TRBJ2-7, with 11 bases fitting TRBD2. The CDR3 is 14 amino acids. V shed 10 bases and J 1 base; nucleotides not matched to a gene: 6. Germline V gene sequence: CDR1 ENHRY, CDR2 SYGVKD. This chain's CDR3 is CATRTSGFSYEQYF. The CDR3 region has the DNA TGTGCCACCCGGACTAGCGGGTTTTCCTACGAGCAGTACTTC.

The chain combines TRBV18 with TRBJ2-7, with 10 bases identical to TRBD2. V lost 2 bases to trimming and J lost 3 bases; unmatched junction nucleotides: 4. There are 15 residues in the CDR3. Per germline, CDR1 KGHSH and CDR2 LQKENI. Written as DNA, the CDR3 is TGTGCCAGCTCACCATCAAGCGGGAGGGTCTACGAGCAGTACTTC. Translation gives CASSPSSGRVYEQYF.

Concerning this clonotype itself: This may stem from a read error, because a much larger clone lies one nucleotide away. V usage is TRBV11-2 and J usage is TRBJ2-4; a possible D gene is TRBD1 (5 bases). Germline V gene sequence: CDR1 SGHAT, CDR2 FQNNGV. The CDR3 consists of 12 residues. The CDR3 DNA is TGTGCCAGCGGCTTGGTAGGGGTCGCGCAGTACTTC. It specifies CASGLVGVAQYF.

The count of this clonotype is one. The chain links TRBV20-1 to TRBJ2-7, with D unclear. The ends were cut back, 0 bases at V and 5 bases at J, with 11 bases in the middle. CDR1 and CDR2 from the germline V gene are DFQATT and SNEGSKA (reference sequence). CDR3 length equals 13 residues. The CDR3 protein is CSAREAADHEQYF. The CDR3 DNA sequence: TGCAGTGCTAGAGAGGCGGCGGACCACGAGCAGTACTTC.

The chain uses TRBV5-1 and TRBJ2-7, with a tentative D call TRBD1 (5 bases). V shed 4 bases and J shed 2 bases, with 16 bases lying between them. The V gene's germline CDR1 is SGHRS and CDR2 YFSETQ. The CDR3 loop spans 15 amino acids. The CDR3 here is CASSLWTTQAYEQYF. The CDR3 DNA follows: TGCGCCAGCAGCCTATGGACAACCCAGGCCTACGAGCAGTACTTC.

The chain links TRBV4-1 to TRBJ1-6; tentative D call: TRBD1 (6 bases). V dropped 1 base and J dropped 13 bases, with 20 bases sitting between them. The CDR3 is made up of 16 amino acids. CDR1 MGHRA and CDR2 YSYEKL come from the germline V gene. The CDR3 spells CASSQAGTLRNFPLHF. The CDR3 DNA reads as TGCGCCAGCAGCCAAGCGGGGACATTGAGGAACTTTCCCCTCCACTTT.

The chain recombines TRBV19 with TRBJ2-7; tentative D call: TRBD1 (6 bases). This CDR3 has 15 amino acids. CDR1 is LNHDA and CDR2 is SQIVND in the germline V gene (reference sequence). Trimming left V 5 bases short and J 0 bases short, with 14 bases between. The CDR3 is CASSLGHMSSYEQYF. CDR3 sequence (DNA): TGTGCCAGTAGTCTGGGACACATGAGCTCCTACGAGCAGTACTTC.

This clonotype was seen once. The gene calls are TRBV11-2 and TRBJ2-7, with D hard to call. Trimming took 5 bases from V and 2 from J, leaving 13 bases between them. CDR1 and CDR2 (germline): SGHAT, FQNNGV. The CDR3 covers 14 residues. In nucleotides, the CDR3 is TGTGCCAGCAGCCCACCGATCAAGCCCTACGAGCAGTACTTC. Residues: CASSPPIKPYEQYF.

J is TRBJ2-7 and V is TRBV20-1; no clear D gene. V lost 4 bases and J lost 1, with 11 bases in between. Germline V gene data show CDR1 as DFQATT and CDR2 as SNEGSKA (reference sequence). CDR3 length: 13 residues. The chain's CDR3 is CSAINYRSYEQYF. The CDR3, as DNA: TGCAGTGCTATAAATTACAGATCCTACGAGCAGTACTTC.

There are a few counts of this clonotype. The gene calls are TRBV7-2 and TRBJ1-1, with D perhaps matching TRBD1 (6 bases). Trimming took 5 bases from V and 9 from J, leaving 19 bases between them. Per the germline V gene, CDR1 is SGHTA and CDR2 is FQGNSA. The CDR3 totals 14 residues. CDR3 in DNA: TGTGCCAGCAGCCCCCGAGGGGGGGCGTCGCAAGCTTTCTTT. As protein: CASSPRGGASQAFF.

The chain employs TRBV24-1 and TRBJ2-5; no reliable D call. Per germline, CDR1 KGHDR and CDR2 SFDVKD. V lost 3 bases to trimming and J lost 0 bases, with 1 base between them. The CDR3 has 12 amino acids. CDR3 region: CATSDDQETQYF. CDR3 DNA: TGTGCCACCAGTGATGACCAAGAGACCCAGTACTTC.

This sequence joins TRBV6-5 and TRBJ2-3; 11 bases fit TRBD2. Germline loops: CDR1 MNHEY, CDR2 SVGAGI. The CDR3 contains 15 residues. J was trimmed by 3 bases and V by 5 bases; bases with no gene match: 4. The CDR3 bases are TGTGCCAGCAGTCCTAGCGGGAGGAGGACAGATACGCAGTATTTT. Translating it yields CASSPSGRRTDTQYF.

This CDR3 is CASRYTGEGFETQYF. The CDR3 coding sequence is TGTGCCAGCAGATACACAGGGGAGGGTTTCGAGACCCAGTACTTC. V usage is TRBV6-5 and J usage is TRBJ2-5; tentatively, D is TRBD1 or TRBD2 (7 bases each). V shed 6 bases and J shed 5 bases, with 19 bases lying between them. The germline V gene encodes CDR1 MNHEY and CDR2 SVGAGI. There are 15 residues in the CDR3.

The CDR3 spells CATLRTASSTDTQYF. The CDR3 DNA reads TGTGCCACCCTTCGGACAGCGTCTAGCACAGATACGCAGTATTTT. The chain is built from TRBV10-3 and TRBJ2-3; TRBD1 is a possible D gene (6 bases). Deletions cut 10 bases from V and 0 bases from J, with 17 bases between. Germline V gene sequence: CDR1 ENHRY, CDR2 SYGVKD. The length of the CDR3 is 15 residues.

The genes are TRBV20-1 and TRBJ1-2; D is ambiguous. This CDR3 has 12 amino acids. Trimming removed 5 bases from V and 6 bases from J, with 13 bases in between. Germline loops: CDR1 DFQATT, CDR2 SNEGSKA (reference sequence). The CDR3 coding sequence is TGCAGTGCTCCCGAGGGTGCCGATGGCTACACCTTC. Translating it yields CSAPEGADGYTF.

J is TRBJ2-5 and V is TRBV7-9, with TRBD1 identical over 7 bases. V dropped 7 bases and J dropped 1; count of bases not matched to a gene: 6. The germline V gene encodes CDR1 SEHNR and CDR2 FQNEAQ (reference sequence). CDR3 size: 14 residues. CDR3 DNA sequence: TGTGCCAGCACCCCACGACAGGGCCAAGAGACCCAGTACTTC. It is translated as CASTPRQGQETQYF.

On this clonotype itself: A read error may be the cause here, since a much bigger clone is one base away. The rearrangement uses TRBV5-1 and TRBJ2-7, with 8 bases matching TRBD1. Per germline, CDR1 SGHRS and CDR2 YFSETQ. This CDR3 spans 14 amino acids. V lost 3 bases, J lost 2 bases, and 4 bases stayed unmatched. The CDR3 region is CASSWPGQAYEQYF. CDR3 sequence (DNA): TGCGCCAGCAGCTGGCCGGGACAGGCCTACGAGCAGTACTTC.

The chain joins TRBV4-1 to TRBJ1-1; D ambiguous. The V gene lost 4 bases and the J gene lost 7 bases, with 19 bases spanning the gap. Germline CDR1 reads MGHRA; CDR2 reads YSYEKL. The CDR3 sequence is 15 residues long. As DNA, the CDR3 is TGCGCCAGCAGCCGCCTCTCCGGTGGATTTGGTGAAGCTTTCTTT. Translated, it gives CASSRLSGGFGEAFF.

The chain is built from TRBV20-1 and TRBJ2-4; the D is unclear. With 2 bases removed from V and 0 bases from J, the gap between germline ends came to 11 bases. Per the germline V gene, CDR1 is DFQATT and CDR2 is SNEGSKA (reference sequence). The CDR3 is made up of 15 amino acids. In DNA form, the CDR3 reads TGCAGTGCTAGACTCCCACAGCTAGCCAAAAACATTCAGTACTTC. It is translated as CSARLPQLAKNIQYF.

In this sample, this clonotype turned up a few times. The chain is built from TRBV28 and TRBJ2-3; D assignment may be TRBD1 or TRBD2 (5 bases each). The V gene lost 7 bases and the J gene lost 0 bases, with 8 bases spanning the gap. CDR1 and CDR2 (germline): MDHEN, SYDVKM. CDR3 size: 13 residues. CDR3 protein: CASTGRSTDTQYF. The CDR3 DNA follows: TGTGCCAGCACGGGACGGAGCACAGATACGCAGTATTTT.

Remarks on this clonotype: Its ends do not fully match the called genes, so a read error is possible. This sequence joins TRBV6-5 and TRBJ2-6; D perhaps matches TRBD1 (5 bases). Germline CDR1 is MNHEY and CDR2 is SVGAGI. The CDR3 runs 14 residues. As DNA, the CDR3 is TGTGCCAGCAGTTTGCAGGCTGGGGCCAACGTCCCGACTTTC. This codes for CASSLQAGANVPTF.